These 30 T cell receptor beta chains share one sample of origin, sequenced in a study of blood T cell repertoires in COVID-19. Sequencing used immunoSEQ multiplex PCR; TCRdb keeps in-frame clones, though not all of them. The data hold tens of thousands of clones, with 88% observed a single time. Sample: peripheral blood. The source is a human donor in a cohort sampled during active COVID-19.

The V and J genes are TRBV18 and TRBJ1-5; TRBD1 is a possible D gene (6 bases). The V and J ends lost 3 bases and 4 bases respectively, with 13 bases between them. The CDR3 runs 15 residues. Germline assignment: CDR1 KGHSH and CDR2 LQKENI. The DNA of the CDR3 is TGTGCCAGCTCACCCGCCGGGACATCTAATCAGCCCCAGCATTTT. The encoded protein is CASSPAGTSNQPQHF.

The V call is TRBV25-1, the J call TRBJ1-3; 9 bases agree with TRBD1. The germline CDR1 and CDR2 sequences are MGHDK and SYGVNS. The V segment lost 1 base and the J segment 2 bases; nucleotides outside the gene matches: 3. This CDR3 contains 16 residues. This CDR3 reads CASSEWGTGTGNTIYF. Here the CDR3 DNA reads TGTGCCAGCAGTGAATGGGGGACAGGGACTGGAAACACCATATATTTT. Based on the CDR3 plus reference TRBV25-1 and TRBJ1-3, the full variable domain is EADIYQTPRYLVIGTGKKITLECSQTMGHDKMYWYQQDPGMELHLIHYSYGVNSTEKGDLSSESTVSRIRTEHFPLTLESARPSHTSQYLCASSEWGTGTGNTIYFGEGSWLTVV.

The CDR3 nucleotides are TGCGCCAGCAGCCGACAACCCTCTGGGGCCAACGTCCTGACTTTC. This sequence encodes CASSRQPSGANVLTF. The chain joins TRBV5-1 to TRBJ2-6; D is ambiguous. Germline V gene data show CDR1 as SGHRS and CDR2 as YFSETQ. The CDR3 is made up of 15 amino acids. With 4 bases removed from V and 0 bases from J, the gap between germline ends came to 8 bases.

The chain carries TRBV2 and TRBJ2-3, with a possible D match to TRBD2 (6 bases). The length of the CDR3 is 14 residues. Germline-derived CDR1 and CDR2 are SNHLY and FYNNEI. V was shortened by 5 bases and J by 4 bases, with 13 bases between the two germline ends. CDR3 DNA: TGTGCCAGCAGTAACGGGGGAGCGGCAGATACGCAGTATTTT. Translating gives CASSNGGAADTQYF.

V and J are TRBV10-3 and TRBJ2-3; possible D gene TRBD2, 5 bases. V lost 6 bases and J lost 2, with 9 bases in between. The CDR3 is 13 residues long. Germline V gives CDR1 ENHRY, CDR2 SYGVKD. The CDR3, as DNA: TGTGCCATCAGGGAGGTAGACACAGATACGCAGTATTTT. Amino acids: CAIREVDTDTQYF.

This clone has just one count. V is TRBV19 and J is TRBJ2-5, with unresolved D. In germline, CDR1 is LNHDA, CDR2 SQIVND (reference sequence). The CDR3 is 14 amino acids. V lost 3 bases, J lost 5 bases, and 13 bases lay in between. The CDR3 loop reads CASSIAASQETQYF. The CDR3 DNA follows: TGTGCCAGTAGTATCGCGGCTTCCCAGGAGACCCAGTACTTC. Together with reference TRBV19 and TRBJ2-5, the CDR3 gives the full variable domain: DGGITQSPKYLFRKEGQNVTLSCEQNLNHDAMYWYRQDPGQGLRLIYYSQIVNDFQKGDIAEGYSVSREKKESFPLTVTSAQKNPTAFYLCASSIAASQETQYFGPGTRLLVL.

The chain is built from TRBV5-8 and TRBJ2-5; 9 bases line up with TRBD1. There are 14 residues in the CDR3. Germline CDR1 reads SGHTS; CDR2 reads YDEGEE. Trimming at V came to 7 bases and at J to 1 base, leaving 5 bases not matched to a gene. The CDR3 sequence: CASRKTGGQETQYF. The DNA of the CDR3 is TGTGCCAGCCGGAAGACAGGGGGCCAAGAGACCCAGTACTTC.

This chain joins TRBV11-2 and TRBJ2-1; TRBD2 matches 10 bases. The CDR3 is made up of 17 amino acids. Germline V lookup: CDR1 SGHAT, CDR2 FQNNGV. The V gene end was trimmed by 3 bases and the J gene end by 7 bases; junction bases not matched to a gene: 12. The CDR3, as DNA: TGTGCCAGCAGCTTTCTTTCGTCGGGGACTAGCGCGAATGAGCAGTTCTTC. This translates into CASSFLSSGTSANEQFF. Combining the CDR3 with reference TRBV11-2 and TRBJ2-1 gives the whole variable domain EAGVAQSPRYKIIEKRQSVAFWCNPISGHATLYWYQQILGQGPKLLIQFQNNGVVDDSQLPKDRFSAERLKGVDSTLKIQPAKLEDSAVYLCASSFLSSGTSANEQFFGPGTRLTVL.

In DNA form, the CDR3 reads TGTGCCAGCAGTTTCGGGGACAGGAACACTGAAGCTTTCTTT. Its translation: CASSFGDRNTEAFF. The V gene is TRBV27, the J gene TRBJ1-1; 7 nucleotides align to TRBD1. The J segment lost 1 base and the V segment lost 3 bases, leaving 2 bases of the junction unmatched. The germline gives CDR1 MNHEY, CDR2 SMNVEV (reference sequence). CDR3 length equals 14 residues.

The gene calls are TRBV6-5 and TRBJ2-2, with 9 bases matching TRBD1. This CDR3 has 15 residues. Germline-derived CDR1 and CDR2 are MNHEY and SVGAGI. V dropped 6 bases and J dropped 5; count of bases not matched to a gene: 7. CDR3 DNA: TGTGCCAGCAGAGAGGGGACAGGGCGGACCGGGGAGCTGTTTTTT. Translating gives CASREGTGRTGELFF.

The chain has TRBV18 and TRBJ2-5; 10 nucleotides agree with TRBD1. The ends lost 1 base at V and 5 bases at J; junction bases unmatched: 7. Germline V gene sequence: CDR1 KGHSH, CDR2 LQKENI. The CDR3 totals 16 residues. The CDR3 reads CASSPRVAGQGETQYF. Written as DNA, the CDR3 is TGTGCCAGCTCACCACGAGTTGCGGGACAGGGGGAGACCCAGTACTTC.

This chain links TRBV7-2 with TRBJ2-7; 8 nucleotides match TRBD1. V trimming: 4 bases; J trimming: 7 bases; junction bases outside the gene matches: 12. Germline V CDR1 and CDR2: SGHTA, FQGNSA. The CDR3 loop spans 15 amino acids. The CDR3 loop is CASSWVRRQGAEQYF. CDR3 nucleotides: TGTGCCAGCAGCTGGGTGAGGCGGCAGGGGGCAGAGCAGTACTTC.

Only one count was recorded for this clone. This chain links TRBV2 with TRBJ2-5; a weak D match, TRBD2 (7 bases). CDR1 SNHLY and CDR2 FYNNEI come from the germline V gene. The V end lost 3 bases, the J end lost 4 bases, and 12 bases lay between the germline ends. This CDR3 contains 14 residues. The CDR3 here is CASSDSRGRETQYF. In DNA, the CDR3 is TGTGCCAGCAGTGACTCGCGGGGGCGAGAGACCCAGTACTTC.

The chain has TRBV18 and TRBJ1-2; TRBD1 matches 7 bases. V trimming: 4 bases; J trimming: 1 base; junction bases outside the gene matches: 3. CDR1 is KGHSH, CDR2 LQKENI, per germline. CDR3 size: 14 residues. CDR3 in amino acids: CASSLQGVNYGYTF. The CDR3 nucleotides are TGTGCCAGCTCACTTCAGGGGGTTAACTATGGCTACACCTTC.

This chain uses TRBV24-1 with TRBJ2-3; D perhaps matches TRBD1 (6 bases). The V gene lost 2 bases and the J gene lost 2 bases, with 13 bases spanning the gap. CDR1 is KGHDR and CDR2 is SFDVKD in the germline V gene. The CDR3 totals 16 residues. CDR3 coding DNA: TGTGCCACCAGTGATTGGACCGGGACATCCACAGATACGCAGTATTTT. It translates to CATSDWTGTSTDTQYF.

V and J are TRBV6-5 and TRBJ2-2; D perhaps matches TRBD2 (6 bases). The V gene's germline CDR1 is MNHEY and CDR2 SVGAGI. Trimming left V 2 bases short and J 6 bases short, with 10 bases between. The CDR3 runs to 14 residues. The CDR3 sequence: CASSYRGKPGELFF. The DNA of the CDR3 is TGTGCCAGCAGTTACCGGGGGAAGCCCGGGGAGCTGTTTTTT.

The rearrangement links TRBV5-1 to TRBJ2-3; D is ambiguous. Between the trimmed V and J ends, which lost 0 bases and 0 bases, there was a span of 8 bases. This CDR3 is 15 amino acids long. Germline V gene lookup returns CDR1 SGHRS and CDR2 YFSETQ. The CDR3 bases are TGCGCCAGCAGCTTGGCCGGAGCTAGCACAGATACGCAGTATTTT. It specifies CASSLAGASTDTQYF.

J is TRBJ2-5 and V is TRBV5-1, with a possible D match to TRBD2 (5 bases). Trimming took off 0 bases at V and 5 bases at J, with 8 bases between the two ends. The germline gives CDR1 SGHRS, CDR2 YFSETQ. This CDR3 contains 13 residues. CDR3 nucleotides: TGCGCCAGCAGCTTGGCTAGCCCGGAGACCCAGTACTTC. Translated, it gives CASSLASPETQYF.

The chain employs TRBV27 and TRBJ2-2, with a tentative D call TRBD2 (7 bases). Germline V CDR1 and CDR2: MNHEY, SMNVEV (reference sequence). Trimming pared 5 bases from V and 1 base from J, leaving 17 bases between. The CDR3 runs 17 residues. The CDR3: CASSPWGGAMNTGELFF. CDR3 DNA: TGTGCCAGCAGTCCCTGGGGGGGGGCGATGAACACCGGGGAGCTGTTTTTT.

The rearrangement uses TRBV9 and TRBJ2-1, with D perhaps matching TRBD1 (6 bases). The V and J ends lost 8 bases and 7 bases respectively, with 13 bases between them. The germline V gene has CDR1 SGDLS and CDR2 YYNGEE. CDR3 length: 12 amino acids. The CDR3 loop is CASNRDTNEQFF. The CDR3 region has the DNA TGTGCCAGTAACCGGGACACTAATGAGCAGTTCTTC.

The CDR3 DNA reads as TGCAGCGTTGGCACAGGGGTAGGCTATGGCTACACCTTC. Translated, it gives CSVGTGVGYGYTF. V gene TRBV29-1 combines with J gene TRBJ1-2; 7 bases agree with TRBD1. Germline V CDR1 and CDR2: SQVTM, ANQGSEA. The CDR3 consists of 13 residues. Trimming cost V 4 bases and J 4 bases; bases outside gene matches: 6. Filled out from reference TRBV29-1 and TRBJ1-2, the complete variable domain reads SAVISQKPSRDICQRGTSLTIQCQVDSQVTMMFWYRQQPGQSLTLIATANQGSEATYESGFVIDKFPISRPNLTFSTLTVSNMSPEDSSIYLCSVGTGVGYGYTFGSGTRLTVV.

This chain joins TRBV18 and TRBJ1-3; D not certain. Between the trimmed V and J ends, which lost 3 bases and 4 bases, there was a span of 13 bases. CDR1 is KGHSH, CDR2 LQKENI, per germline. The CDR3 contains 15 residues. Here the CDR3 DNA reads TGTGCCAGCTCACCGAGCAAGATACCCGGAAACACCATATATTTT. Translated, it gives CASSPSKIPGNTIYF.

This chain connects TRBV5-5 to TRBJ2-7, with D perhaps matching TRBD2 (5 bases). Per germline, CDR1 SGHKS and CDR2 YYEKEE (reference sequence). This CDR3 contains 15 residues. Trimming removed 7 bases from V and 4 bases from J, with 21 bases in between. CDR3 sequence: CASRPPLARDYEQYF. CDR3 DNA: TGTGCCAGCCGCCCCCCCCTGGCTCGGGATTACGAGCAGTACTTC.

The rearrangement uses TRBV4-2 and TRBJ2-7; 7 positions match TRBD2. The germline gives CDR1 LGHNA, CDR2 YNFKEQ. Trimming cost V 2 bases and J 6 bases; bases outside gene matches: 10. This CDR3 spans 15 amino acids. In nucleotides, the CDR3 is TGTGCCAGCAGCCAAACCTTAGGACTAGTTCCCGAGCAGTACTTC. As protein: CASSQTLGLVPEQYF.

The chain couples TRBV5-1 to TRBJ1-4; 9 bases line up with TRBD1. V was pared by 0 bases and J by 8 bases, with 8 bases of the junction left unmatched. In germline, CDR1 is SGHRS, CDR2 YFSETQ. CDR3 length: 16 amino acids. The CDR3 loop is CASSLGYRGLGEKLFF. CDR3 nucleotide sequence: TGCGCCAGCAGCTTGGGCTACAGGGGGCTCGGCGAAAAACTGTTTTTT.

V gene TRBV9 combines with J gene TRBJ2-2; D is ambiguous. The CDR3 covers 16 residues. Trimming shortened V by 6 bases and J by 4 bases, and 19 bases separated the two germline ends. CDR1 is SGDLS and CDR2 is YYNGEE in the germline V gene. The CDR3 coding sequence is TGTGCCAGCACCCTCCACGTCCAGGTGGGCACCGGGGAGCTGTTTTTT. Translated, it gives CASTLHVQVGTGELFF.

This rearrangement joins TRBV29-1 to TRBJ2-5; D might be TRBD1 (5 bases). V was clipped by 6 bases and J by 7 bases, with 18 bases between them. Germline assignment: CDR1 SQVTM and CDR2 ANQGSEA. The CDR3 covers 13 residues. CDR3 sequence reads: CSVQTSGIGTQYF. Written as DNA, the CDR3 is TGCAGCGTACAGACCTCAGGGATTGGGACCCAGTACTTC.

The genes are TRBV29-1 and TRBJ2-3, with TRBD1 matching 9 bases. CDR1 SQVTM and CDR2 ANQGSEA come from the germline V gene. The CDR3 extends over 14 amino acids. Trimming at V came to 7 bases and at J to 0 bases, leaving 5 bases not matched to a gene. The CDR3 DNA reads as TGCAGCGGGGGACAGGGCCTTAGCACAGATACGCAGTATTTT. This gives the protein CSGGQGLSTDTQYF.

The chain recombines TRBV15 with TRBJ1-4; no reliable D call. Germline V gives CDR1 LNHNV, CDR2 YYDKDF (reference sequence). The CDR3 consists of 14 residues. The ends were cut back, 1 base at V and 5 bases at J, with 8 bases in the middle. The CDR3 DNA sequence: TGTGCCACCAGCAGAGCCCCGGTGAATGAAAAACTGTTTTTT. Translated: CATSRAPVNEKLFF.

The rearrangement links TRBV28 to TRBJ2-1, with TRBD2 matching over 7 bases. The CDR3 totals 15 residues. With 5 bases clipped from V and 7 bases from J, the junction kept 11 bases outside the gene matches. Germline V gene sequence: CDR1 MDHEN, CDR2 SYDVKM. CDR3 residues: CASSPAGAAWNEQFF. DNA of the CDR3: TGTGCCAGCAGTCCGGCGGGAGCGGCGTGGAATGAGCAGTTCTTC.